The 21 T cell receptor beta chains reported below all come from one sample, sequenced in a study of vaccination effects on CD4 cells after COVID-19. TCRdb's table, derived via immunoSEQ multiplex PCR, lists solely in-frame clones and lacks some. The repertoire holds tens of thousands of clones, with over 65% as singletons. Researchers isolated CD4+ T cells once approximately 10 days of culture had elapsed. Each participant was administered two doses of either the BNT162b2 or the mRNA-1273 vaccine. Antigen specificity for these receptors is unknown. The sample in question was CD4+ T cells from PBMCs cultured without peptide, obtained after COVID-19 vaccination. These receptor sequences come from a human donor who received a COVID-19 vaccine.

The chain combines TRBV5-1 with TRBJ2-5; D is perhaps TRBD1 (5 bases). The V end was cut by 0 bases, the J end by 12 bases, with 9 bases between. The germline V gene has CDR1 SGHRS and CDR2 YFSETQ. The CDR3 has 11 residues. The CDR3 DNA reads as TGCGCCAGCAGCTTGGGCGGACACGAGTACTTC. It yields the protein CASSLGGHEYF.

In its sample, this clone ranks as medium-sized. The chain has TRBV11-3 and TRBJ1-2, with a weak D call TRBD1 (6 bases). This CDR3 is 16 amino acids long. Germline assignment: CDR1 SGHNT and CDR2 YENEEA. Trimming took off 8 bases at V and 1 base at J, with 20 bases between the two ends. CDR3 nucleotides: TGTGCCAGCCCCTCCAGGAGGGACACCCATAACTATGGCTACACCTTC. This codes for CASPSRRDTHNYGYTF.

The V call is TRBV30, the J call TRBJ1-1, with a possible D match to TRBD1 (5 bases). Germline CDR1 and CDR2: GTSNPN and SVGIG (reference sequence). V was shortened by 3 bases and J by 0 bases, with 8 bases between the two germline ends. The CDR3 extends over 13 amino acids. CDR3 bases: TGTGCCTGGAGGCGACAGCTGAACACTGAAGCTTTCTTT. Amino acid sequence: CAWRRQLNTEAFF.

The chain joins TRBV4-1 to TRBJ1-2; D may be TRBD1 (6 bases). V lost 1 base to trimming and J lost 0 bases, with 9 bases between them. Germline CDR1 MGHRA, CDR2 YSYEKL. This CDR3 spans 15 amino acids. DNA of the CDR3: TGCGCCAGCAGCCAAGCGACAGGAACTAACTATGGCTACACCTTC. Protein sequence: CASSQATGTNYGYTF.

This rearrangement joins TRBV28 to TRBJ1-1, with 8 bases lining up with TRBD1. CDR1 is MDHEN and CDR2 is SYDVKM in the germline V gene. There are 12 residues in the CDR3. The V and J ends lost 7 bases and 11 bases, in that order; junction bases with no gene match: 9. In nucleotides, the CDR3 is TGTGCCAGCAACCCTCGCAGGGGGCCTGCTTTCTTT. As protein: CASNPRRGPAFF.

The chain carries TRBV28 and TRBJ1-5, with D uncertain. V dropped 6 bases and J dropped 5 bases, with 11 bases sitting between them. Per the germline V gene, CDR1 is MDHEN and CDR2 is SYDVKM. This CDR3 comprises 13 residues. The CDR3 nucleotides read TGTGCCAGCAGCCCCCCCTGGGATCAGCCCCAGCATTTT. Protein sequence: CASSPPWDQPQHF. The entire variable domain, with the rest obtained from reference TRBV28 and TRBJ1-5, is as follows: DVKVTQSSRYLVKRTGEKVFLECVQDMDHENMFWYRQDPGLGLRLIYFSYDVKMKEKGDIPEGYSVSREKKERFSLILESASTNQTSMYLCASSPPWDQPQHFGDGTRLSIL.

The chain combines TRBV2 with TRBJ2-3; D possibly corresponds to TRBD2 (6 bases). V lost 3 bases and J lost 0, with 13 bases in between. This CDR3 is built from 16 residues. CDR1 is SNHLY, CDR2 FYNNEI, per germline. The CDR3 nucleotides are TGTGCCAGCAGTGACCCGGGACTTACTAGCACAGATACGCAGTATTTT. Translating it yields CASSDPGLTSTDTQYF.

The CDR3 region is CASSQDGGETQYF. The CDR3 nucleotides read TGCGCCAGCAGCCAAGATGGGGGGGAGACCCAGTACTTC. The chain recombines TRBV4-1 with TRBJ2-5; the D gene is possibly TRBD2 (6 bases). CDR3 length: 13 amino acids. The germline V and J ends were trimmed by 0 bases and 5 bases, with 7 bases remaining between them. Germline values: CDR1 MGHRA, CDR2 YSYEKL.

The chain combines TRBV28 with TRBJ2-7; 7 bases are shared with TRBD2. CDR1 is MDHEN and CDR2 is SYDVKM in the germline V gene. This CDR3 has 15 residues. The trim removed 6 bases at V and 0 bases at J, leaving 8 bases unmatched. CDR3 sequence: CASSPGLGSSYEQYV. DNA for the CDR3: TGTGCCAGCAGCCCCGGACTAGGGAGCTCCTACGAGCAGTACGTC.

The chain carries TRBV2 and TRBJ1-5, with D hard to call. The V end lost 2 bases, the J end lost 2 bases, and 4 bases lay between the germline ends. In germline, CDR1 is SNHLY, CDR2 FYNNEI. There are 13 residues in the CDR3. CDR3 sequence (DNA): TGTGCCAGCAGTGAAAGAGGCAATCAGCCCCAGCATTTT. Its translation is CASSERGNQPQHF.

The chain carries TRBV27 and TRBJ1-2, with TRBD1 identical over 10 bases. The CDR3 has 17 amino acids. The ends lost 5 bases at V and 2 bases at J; junction bases unmatched: 11. Per germline, CDR1 MNHEY and CDR2 SMNVEV (reference sequence). The CDR3 region has the DNA TGTGCCAGCAGTCCGCGGACAGGGGGACTATTAAACTATGGCTACACCTTC. Protein: CASSPRTGGLLNYGYTF.

This clone was recorded a few times. The chain employs TRBV3-1 (or the pseudogene TRBV3-2) and TRBJ1-2; D remains ambiguous. This CDR3 region has 14 residues. V lost 4 bases to trimming and J lost 3 bases, with 12 bases between them. Germline lookup yields CDR1 LGHDT and CDR2 YNNKEL (reference sequence). The CDR3 bases are TGTGCCAGCAGCCCCTTTGGGGATGACTATGGCTACACCTTC. Translated, it gives CASSPFGDDYGYTF.

The genes are TRBV5-1 and TRBJ2-3; 10 nucleotides agree with TRBD2. V lost 1 base to trimming and J lost 4 bases; unmatched junction nucleotides: 9. Germline V gives CDR1 SGHRS, CDR2 YFSETQ. There are 17 residues in the CDR3. This CDR3 reads CASSLSRGLAAADTQYF. CDR3 in DNA: TGCGCCAGCAGCTTGTCCCGAGGACTAGCGGCTGCAGATACGCAGTATTTT. Filled out from reference TRBV5-1 and TRBJ2-3, the complete variable domain reads KAGVTQTPRYLIKTRGQQVTLSCSPISGHRSVSWYQQTPGQGLQFLFEYFSETQRNKGNFPGRFSGRQFSNSRSEMNVSTLELGDSALYLCASSLSRGLAAADTQYFGPGTRLTVL.

The CDR3, as DNA: TGTGCCAGCAGTCTCCGGTCCATCGACACCGGGGAGCTGTTTTTT. Protein: CASSLRSIDTGELFF. The chain is built from TRBV6-6 and TRBJ2-2; D remains unclear. Trimming left V 5 bases short and J 3 bases short, with 13 bases between. The CDR3 is made up of 15 amino acids. From germline, CDR1 is MNHNY and CDR2 SVGAGI (reference sequence).

The rearrangement uses TRBV5-5 and TRBJ2-3, with 11 bases matching TRBD2. This CDR3 has 19 amino acids. The V gene's germline CDR1 is SGHKS and CDR2 YYEKEE (reference sequence). The J segment lost 6 bases and the V segment lost 1 base, leaving 16 bases of the junction unmatched. For the CDR3, the DNA is TGTGCCAGCAGCTTGCTGGGGACTAGCGGTGGACGAGAGGTGGATACGCAGTATTTT. Translating it yields CASSLLGTSGGREVDTQYF.

The chain employs TRBV6-5 and TRBJ2-7, with unresolved D. Germline lookup yields CDR1 MNHEY and CDR2 SVGAGI. The CDR3 is 12 residues long. With 6 bases removed from V and 2 bases from J, the gap between germline ends came to 8 bases. CDR3 DNA: TGTGCCAGCAGCGCCACAGCCTACGAGCAGTACGTC. This sequence encodes CASSATAYEQYV.

The V and J genes are TRBV19 and TRBJ2-2; TRBD2 matches at 7 bases. Germline CDR1 and CDR2: LNHDA and SQIVND (reference sequence). The CDR3 consists of 15 residues. V gave up 4 bases and J gave up 1 base; unmatched junction bases: 3. CDR3 protein: CASSTGGWNTGELFF. The CDR3 DNA follows: TGTGCCAGTAGTACCGGGGGGTGGAACACCGGGGAGCTGTTTTTT.

The chain joins TRBV11-2 to TRBJ2-2; D remains unclear. CDR1 SGHAT and CDR2 FQNNGV come from the germline V gene. CDR3 length: 13 amino acids. The V end lost 3 bases, the J end lost 1 base, and 3 bases lay between the germline ends. CDR3 DNA sequence: TGTGCCAGCAGCTTTTTGAACACCGGGGAGCTGTTTTTT. As protein: CASSFLNTGELFF.

The chain uses TRBV28 and TRBJ1-2, with 9 nucleotides matching TRBD1. V lost 5 bases to trimming and J lost 3 bases; unmatched junction nucleotides: 1. From germline, CDR1 is MDHEN and CDR2 SYDVKM. There are 13 residues in the CDR3. The CDR3 DNA follows: TGTGCCAGCAGTCGACAGGGGGACTATGGCTACACCTTC. Encoded protein: CASSRQGDYGYTF.

This CDR3 reads CASSPRTGENEKLFF. In DNA form, the CDR3 reads TGTGCCAGCTCACCACGAACAGGGGAGAATGAAAAACTGTTTTTT. The V call is TRBV18, the J call TRBJ1-4; 7 bases are shared with TRBD1. Looked up from germline, CDR1 is KGHSH and CDR2 is LQKENI. With V trimmed by 1 base and J by 5 bases, 4 bases remained unmatched. This CDR3 spans 15 amino acids.

The rearrangement uses TRBV19 and TRBJ1-1; D remains ambiguous. Between the trimmed V and J ends, which lost 0 bases and 10 bases, there was a span of 12 bases. Germline V lookup: CDR1 LNHDA, CDR2 SQIVND (reference sequence). The CDR3 totals 13 residues. This CDR3 reads CASSIDLEGTAFF. CDR3 coding DNA: TGTGCCAGTAGTATAGATCTAGAGGGAACAGCTTTCTTT.